This is a list of T cell receptor beta chains from one sample in a study of blood T cell repertoires in COVID-19. Using immunoSEQ multiplex PCR, the repertoire was profiled, and TCRdb retains in-frame clones only, with some absent. The sample has 90,000 or so clones, approximately 90% seen once. The sequenced sample was peripheral blood. The receptors here all came from a human donor with active COVID-19. The donor label of this sample is uncertain. Each CDR3 is given with its conserved first and last residue. The D gene is left open where the match is weak. The listing skips clone size in some rows; elsewhere it reads once, few, many or a size class.

d_gene	len	abundance	v_gene	j_gene	CDR3nt	CDR3aa
NA	16	NA	TRBV5-1	TRBJ1-1	TGCGCCAGCAGCTTGGCCCCGTGGGGAGGGGGCACTGAAGCTTTCTTT	CASSLAPWGGGTEAFF
NA	14	NA	TRBV5-1	TRBJ1-4	TGCGCCAGCAGCTCCCAGGGCCTAAATGAAAAACTGTTTTTT	CASSSQGLNEKLFF
NA	15	NA	TRBV19	TRBJ2-1	TGTGCCAGTAGTATTGGGCAGGGGTTGGGGAATGAGCAGTTCTTC	CASSIGQGLGNEQFF
NA	16	NA	TRBV9	TRBJ2-7	TGTGCCAGCACCCCTGGGAGCAGAAATTCTCTGGGAGAGCAGTACTTC	CASTPGSRNSLGEQYF
NA	15	NA	TRBV5-1	TRBJ1-3	TGCGCCAGCAGCTTGGGGCCAGGGTCTGGAAACACCATATATTTT	CASSLGPGSGNTIYF
NA	17	NA	TRBV9	TRBJ1-3	TGTGCCAGCAGCCCCTTGGGGGGGAACCCCTCTGGAAACACCATATATTTT	CASSPLGGNPSGNTIYF
NA	13	NA	TRBV6-5	TRBJ1-2	TGTGCCAGCTCAGAACGGGGAATCGGTGGCTACACCTTC	CASSERGIGGYTF
TRBD1	16	NA	TRBV28	TRBJ1-5	TGTGCCAGCAGTTTCTCGGGACAGTTTAGCAATCAGCCCCAGCATTTT	CASSFSGQFSNQPQHF
TRBD1	16	NA	TRBV27	TRBJ1-1	TGTGCCAGCAGTCCTCTTGCTGACAGGGCTCGGACTGAAGCTTTCTTT	CASSPLADRARTEAFF
NA	15	NA	TRBV6-5	TRBJ2-2	TGTGCCAGCAGTAACCAGGGTTGGAACACCGGGGAGCTGTTTTTT	CASSNQGWNTGELFF
NA	17	NA	TRBV6-1	TRBJ1-1	TGTGCCAGCAGTGAAGCACTGGGCAGGGCTAGGGGGACTGAAGCTTTCTTT	CASSEALGRARGTEAFF
TRBD1	14	NA	TRBV19	TRBJ1-4	TGTGCCAGTAGTACGGACAGGGTTGAAGAAAAACTGTTTTTT	CASSTDRVEEKLFF
NA	17	NA	TRBV6-6	TRBJ1-5	TGTGCCAGCAGTCCCCAACAAAGGCGGGGTGGCAATCAGCCCCAGCATTTT	CASSPQQRRGGNQPQHF
TRBD1	15	NA	TRBV28	TRBJ2-2	TGTGCCAGCAGCTCTCGACAGGGTTGGACCGGGGAGCTGTTTTTT	CASSSRQGWTGELFF
TRBD2	19	NA	TRBV9	TRBJ2-6	TGTGCCAGCAGTTGGACTAGCGGCCCACTAAGCTCTGGGGCCAACGTCCTGACTTTC	CASSWTSGPLSSGANVLTF
NA	14	NA	TRBV4-2	TRBJ1-2	TGTGCCAGCAGCCATATGGGGGACACATATGGCTACACCTTC	CASSHMGDTYGYTF
TRBD2	15	NA	TRBV29-1	TRBJ2-7	TGCAGCTACGCTCGGGGAGGGCAGAGGTCCTACGAGCAGTACTTC	CSYARGGQRSYEQYF
NA	15	NA	TRBV9	TRBJ1-4	TGTGCCAGCAGCGTAGCGGGGGGGTCTAATGAAAAACTGTTTTTT	CASSVAGGSNEKLFF
TRBD2	14	once	TRBV7-2	TRBJ2-7	TGTGCCAGCAGCTTCTCCGGGACTAGCGGAGGGCAGTACTTC	CASSFSGTSGGQYF
TRBD2	20	NA	TRBV4-3	TRBJ2-4	TGCGCCAGCAGCCAAGGGACTAGCGGGGGCCCCCCCGTAGCCAAAAACATTCAGTACTTC	CASSQGTSGGPPVAKNIQYF
TRBD2	15	NA	TRBV5-1	TRBJ2-7	TGCGCCAGCAGCTTGGGAGGCGGGGGGACCTACGAGCAGTACTTC	CASSLGGGGTYEQYF
NA	12	NA	TRBV6-5	TRBJ2-7	TGTGCCAGCAGACAGGGTTCCTACGAGCAGTACTTC	CASRQGSYEQYF
TRBD1	18	NA	TRBV19	TRBJ2-1	TGTGCCAGTAGTTCCGGACAGGGGGTTTATCGAGGGGGCAATGAGCAGTTCTTC	CASSSGQGVYRGGNEQFF
NA	14	NA	TRBV19	TRBJ2-2	TGTGCCAGTAATCCGGAGCCGAACACCGGGGAGCTGTTTTTT	CASNPEPNTGELFF
TRBD1	15	once	TRBV5-6	TRBJ2-4	TGTGCCAGCAGCCTCCGCCCGGGACAGAAAAACATTCAGTACTTC	CASSLRPGQKNIQYF
NA	14	NA	TRBV4-2	TRBJ1-2	TGTGCCAGCAGCCAAGATCGGCGGCCCGGGGGCTACACCTTC	CASSQDRRPGGYTF
NA	15	once	TRBV6-2/TRBV6-3	TRBJ2-4	TGTGCCAGCAGTTACGCGGGACAGAAGCTTGACATTCAGTACTTC	CASSYAGQKLDIQYF
NA	13	few	TRBV6-5	TRBJ1-1	TGTGCCAGCAGTCTTGGGGGGAGGGTGCCAGCTTTCTTT	CASSLGGRVPAFF
TRBD2	12	NA	TRBV7-9	TRBJ2-7	TGTGCCAGCAGCTTCGGGGAGGGCGAGCAGTACTTC	CASSFGEGEQYF